This record looks at one TCR beta chain sequence and its context. Its antigen is still unknown. The same CDR3 arises from other DNA sequences in this sample as well. The sample originates from a study of shared clonotypes between healthy human individuals. Study results and caveats: Generally, naive subsets (rather than memory subsets) showed larger estimated richness. Sequencing of the sorted subsets was shown by rarefaction to be incomplete despite large depth.

CD45RA+ naive and CD45RA-negative memory subsets were separated from CD4+ cells. Germline CDR1 is SNHLY and CDR2 is FYNNEI. The CDR3 totals 14 residues. V was pared by 3 bases and J by 1 base, with 7 bases between. Sorted-subset replicate PCRs used about 200 ng of genomic DNA. This amount corresponded to approximately 30,000 T cell genomes. TCRdb keeps only in-frame clones here, not all; method: immunoSEQ multiplex PCR. The table lists some 1,400,000 clones, 95% to 97% of them singletons. V is TRBV2 and J is TRBJ1-5; possible D gene TRBD1, 5 bases. This TCR derives from a man aged 30 to 45 in good health. The sample was naive CD4+ T cells sorted from blood. Subset denoted: CD45RA+ positively selected. The CDR3: CASSETASNQPQHF. The CDR3 DNA reads as TGTGCCAGCAGTGAGACAGCGAGCAATCAGCCCCAGCATTTT. Variable domain in full (rest from reference TRBV2 and TRBJ1-5): EPEVTQTPSHQVTQMGQEVILRCVPISNHLYFYWYRQILGQKVEFLVSFYNNEISEKSEIFDDQFSVERPDGSNFTLKIRSTKLEDSAMYFCASSETASNQPQHFGDGTRLSIL.